This passage covers 16 T cell receptor beta chains from one sample sequenced in a study of shared clonotypes between healthy human individuals. The naive CD8 subset, CD45RO-negative cells positively selected for CCR7, excluded terminally differentiated effector memory CD45RA+ cells. The data were produced by immunoSEQ multiplex PCR, yet TCRdb's version contains in-frame clones alone and is incomplete. The repertoire holds about 2.1 million clones, 93% seen once, with roughly 1.7% in the top ten. The sequencing input was naive CD8+ T cells from PBMCs. The receptors here all came from a man aged 18 to 30 in good health. Some clones in this sample may be carry-over from other donors' samples.

This chain links TRBV7-9 with TRBJ2-3; possible D gene TRBD2, 5 bases. Germline assignment: CDR1 SEHNR and CDR2 FQNEAQ (reference sequence). This CDR3 is built from 16 residues. Trimming left V 1 base short and J 0 bases short, with 11 bases between. The chain's CDR3 is CASSLDPGSSTDTQYF. In DNA, the CDR3 is TGTGCCAGCAGCTTAGATCCGGGGAGCAGCACAGATACGCAGTATTTT.

This clone is a singleton in its sample. The rearrangement uses TRBV11-2 and TRBJ2-7; D gene unclear. Germline lookup yields CDR1 SGHAT and CDR2 FQNNGV. Trimming stripped 5 bases from V and 4 bases from J, with 18 bases between. The CDR3 has 15 amino acids. The CDR3 nucleotides read TGTGCCAGCAGCCTCAGAAGCGCCAACTTATACGAGCAGTACTTC. Its translation: CASSLRSANLYEQYF.

The CDR3 protein is CASNLLGGELFF. The CDR3 DNA reads TGCGCCAGCAACCTACTAGGCGGGGAGCTGTTTTTT. The chain employs TRBV5-1 and TRBJ2-2, with TRBD2 as a possible D gene (5 bases). The germline V gene encodes CDR1 SGHRS and CDR2 YFSETQ. V was clipped by 6 bases and J by 7 bases, with 10 bases between them. This CDR3 contains 12 residues. Complete variable domain (other parts from reference TRBV5-1 and TRBJ2-2): KAGVTQTPRYLIKTRGQQVTLSCSPISGHRSVSWYQQTPGQGLQFLFEYFSETQRNKGNFPGRFSGRQFSNSRSEMNVSTLELGDSALYLCASNLLGGELFFGEGSRLTVL.

The chain employs TRBV4-1 and TRBJ2-5; TRBD1 is a possible D gene (6 bases). Germline CDR1 MGHRA, CDR2 YSYEKL. V dropped 2 bases and J dropped 5 bases, with 12 bases sitting between them. The length of the CDR3 is 14 residues. The CDR3 loop is CASSQTGIWETQYF. The CDR3 coding sequence is TGCGCCAGCAGCCAAACAGGGATTTGGGAGACCCAGTACTTC.

This clone came up once. CDR3: CASSAVAVGNQPQHF. Written as DNA, the CDR3 is TGTGCCAGCAGTGCGGTCGCCGTGGGCAATCAGCCCCAGCATTTT. The chain combines TRBV6-1 with TRBJ1-5; D remains ambiguous. CDR1 and CDR2 (germline): MNHNS, SASEGT. Trimming shortened V by 4 bases and J by 2 bases, and 12 bases separated the two germline ends. The CDR3 is 15 residues long.

A note on this clone: The sample carries other DNA sequences with the same CDR3. This rearrangement joins TRBV13 to TRBJ2-5; no firm D call. CDR3 length: 11 amino acids. Germline lookup yields CDR1 PRHDT and CDR2 FYEKMQ (reference sequence). Trimming took 3 bases from V and 5 from J, leaving 4 bases between them. The chain's CDR3 is CASSFGETQYF. CDR3 coding DNA: TGTGCCAGCAGCTTCGGGGAGACCCAGTACTTC.

This clone was seen once. V usage is TRBV5-8 and J usage is TRBJ2-3; 9 nucleotides line up with TRBD2. The V segment lost 4 bases and the J segment 2 bases; nucleotides outside the gene matches: 5. CDR3 length: 15 amino acids. The germline V gene encodes CDR1 SGHTS and CDR2 YDEGEE. For the CDR3, the DNA is TGTGCCAGCAGCCCTGGGACTAGCAACACAGATACGCAGTATTTT. Protein sequence: CASSPGTSNTDTQYF.

The chain employs TRBV27 and TRBJ1-2; no clear D. The CDR3 is made up of 12 amino acids. Trimming cost V 6 bases and J 5 bases, with 10 bases left between them. Germline V gene data show CDR1 as MNHEY and CDR2 as SMNVEV (reference sequence). This CDR3 is CASRYSGYGYTF. The CDR3 bases are TGTGCCAGCAGGTATTCAGGATATGGCTACACCTTC.

The chain couples TRBV27 to TRBJ2-7, with D tentatively TRBD1 or TRBD2 (6 bases each). V lost 2 bases and J lost 0, with 14 bases in between. Germline CDR1 is MNHEY and CDR2 is SMNVEV (reference sequence). The CDR3 totals 16 residues. The CDR3 DNA sequence: TGTGCCAGCAGTTTAGGAGGGGGGTATAGCTCCTACGAGCAGTACTTC. This gives the protein CASSLGGGYSSYEQYF.

A single count supports this clone. This chain connects TRBV14 to TRBJ1-1; D possibly corresponds to TRBD1 (5 bases). The CDR3 has 14 residues. V lost 1 base to trimming and J lost 4 bases, with 10 bases between them. The germline V gene encodes CDR1 SGHDN and CDR2 FVKESK. In nucleotides, the CDR3 is TGTGCCAGCAGCCAAGTTCGGGACGGCACTGAAGCTTTCTTT. Its protein is CASSQVRDGTEAFF.

The V and J genes are TRBV18 and TRBJ1-5; TRBD1 matches 7 bases. Trimming cost V 0 bases and J 0 bases; bases outside gene matches: 8. Germline V gene data show CDR1 as KGHSH and CDR2 as LQKENI. There are 18 residues in the CDR3. CDR3 region: CASSPPPGRGYSNQPQHF. In nucleotides, the CDR3 is TGTGCCAGCTCACCACCGCCGGGCAGGGGGTATAGCAATCAGCCCCAGCATTTT.

The J gene is TRBJ2-1, the V gene TRBV11-2; D perhaps matches TRBD2 (5 bases). Germline V lookup: CDR1 SGHAT, CDR2 FQNNGV. V was cut by 5 bases and J by 3 bases, with 11 bases left in between. The CDR3 contains 14 residues. The DNA for the CDR3 is TGTGCCAGCAGCCCAGGACTCAACTACAATGAGCAGTTCTTC. Its translation is CASSPGLNYNEQFF.

This chain links TRBV5-6 with TRBJ2-2; D is perhaps TRBD2 (6 bases). This CDR3 spans 15 amino acids. Germline V lookup: CDR1 SGHDT, CDR2 YYEEEE. The V gene lost 2 bases and the J gene lost 5 bases, with 13 bases spanning the gap. The CDR3 reads CASSFMGGSTGELFF. The CDR3 DNA follows: TGTGCCAGCAGCTTTATGGGAGGTAGTACCGGGGAGCTGTTTTTT. Drawing the rest from reference TRBV5-6 and TRBJ2-2, the complete variable domain is DAGVTQSPTHLIKTRGQQVTLRCSPKSGHDTVSWYQQALGQGPQFIFQYYEEEERQRGNFPDRFSGHQFPNYSSELNVNALLLGDSALYLCASSFMGGSTGELFFGEGSRLTVL.

With regard to this clone: This sample includes further DNA sequences coding for the same CDR3. This rearrangement joins TRBV5-8 to TRBJ2-7, with TRBD2 matching 13 bases. This CDR3 spans 15 amino acids. Germline V CDR1 and CDR2: SGHTS, YDEGEE. J gave up 0 bases and V 3 bases, and 0 bases lay outside the gene matches. CDR3 in DNA: TGTGCCAGCAGCTGGACTAGCGGGAGCTCCTACGAGCAGTACTTC. Translated, it gives CASSWTSGSSYEQYF.

The V and J genes are TRBV6-1 and TRBJ2-7; possibly TRBD2 for D (6 bases). CDR1 and CDR2 (germline): MNHNS, SASEGT. The length of the CDR3 is 15 residues. Trimming took 7 bases from V and 5 from J, leaving 21 bases between them. In DNA, the CDR3 is TGTGCCAGCATGCCTTTGCGGGAATTTTTGGACGAGCAGTACTTC. It yields the protein CASMPLREFLDEQYF.

This clone has a single count. This chain uses TRBV4-2 with TRBJ1-4, with a tentative D call TRBD1 (6 bases). This CDR3 region has 17 residues. V dropped 3 bases and J dropped 0 bases, with 14 bases sitting between them. CDR1 LGHNA and CDR2 YNFKEQ come from the germline V gene. CDR3: CASSHAFGGPTNEKLFF. The DNA of the CDR3 is TGTGCCAGCAGCCATGCATTCGGGGGGCCAACTAATGAAAAACTGTTTTTT.